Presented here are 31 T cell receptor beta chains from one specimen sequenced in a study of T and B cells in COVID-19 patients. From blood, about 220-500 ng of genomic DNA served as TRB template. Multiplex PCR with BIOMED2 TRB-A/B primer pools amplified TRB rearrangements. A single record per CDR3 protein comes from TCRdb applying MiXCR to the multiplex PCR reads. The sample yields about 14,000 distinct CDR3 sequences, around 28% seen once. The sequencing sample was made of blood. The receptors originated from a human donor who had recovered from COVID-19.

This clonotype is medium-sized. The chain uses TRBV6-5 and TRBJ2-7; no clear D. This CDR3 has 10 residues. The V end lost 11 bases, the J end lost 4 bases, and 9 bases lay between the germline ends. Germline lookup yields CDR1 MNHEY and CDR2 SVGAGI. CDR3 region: CAVGPYEQYF. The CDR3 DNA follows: TGTGCCGTAGGACCTTACGAGCAGTACTTC.

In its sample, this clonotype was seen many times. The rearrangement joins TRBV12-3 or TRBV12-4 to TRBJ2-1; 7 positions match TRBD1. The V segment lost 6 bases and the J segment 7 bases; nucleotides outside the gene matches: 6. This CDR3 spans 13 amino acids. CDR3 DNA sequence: TGTGCCAGCAGCCAGGACAGGCTTAATGAGCAGTTCTTC. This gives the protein CASSQDRLNEQFF.

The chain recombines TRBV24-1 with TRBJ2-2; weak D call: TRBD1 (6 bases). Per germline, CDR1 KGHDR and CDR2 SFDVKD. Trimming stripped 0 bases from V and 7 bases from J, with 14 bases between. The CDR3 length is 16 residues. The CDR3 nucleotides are TGTGCCACCAGTGATTTGCAAACAGGGAACGGCGGGGAGCTGTTTTTT. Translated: CATSDLQTGNGGELFF.

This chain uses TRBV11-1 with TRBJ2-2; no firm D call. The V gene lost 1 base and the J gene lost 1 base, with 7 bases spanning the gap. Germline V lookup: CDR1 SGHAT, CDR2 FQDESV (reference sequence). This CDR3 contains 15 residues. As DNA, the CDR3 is TGTGCCAGCAGCTTAGGGCAGGTGAACACCGGGGAGCTGTTTTTT. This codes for CASSLGQVNTGELFF.

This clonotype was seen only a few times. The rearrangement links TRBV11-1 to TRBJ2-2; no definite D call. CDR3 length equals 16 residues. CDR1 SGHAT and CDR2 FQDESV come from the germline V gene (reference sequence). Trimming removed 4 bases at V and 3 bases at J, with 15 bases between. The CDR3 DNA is TGTGCCAGCAGCTCTATAGGAATCCTCGACACCGGGGAGCTGTTTTTT. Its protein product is CASSSIGILDTGELFF.

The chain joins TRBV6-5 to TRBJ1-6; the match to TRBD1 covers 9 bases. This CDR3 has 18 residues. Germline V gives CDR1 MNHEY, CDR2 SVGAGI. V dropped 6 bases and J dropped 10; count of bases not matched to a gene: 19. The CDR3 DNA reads TGTGCCAGCAGCGAAACCGGGACAGGGTTAGGAGGGAGATCACCCCTCCACTTT. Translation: CASSETGTGLGGRSPLHF.

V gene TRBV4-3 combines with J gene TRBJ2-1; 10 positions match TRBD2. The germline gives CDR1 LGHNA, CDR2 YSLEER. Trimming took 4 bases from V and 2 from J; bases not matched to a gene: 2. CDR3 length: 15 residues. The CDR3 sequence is CASSPSGGAYNEQFF. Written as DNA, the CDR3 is TGCGCCAGCAGCCCCAGCGGGGGGGCCTACAATGAGCAGTTCTTC.

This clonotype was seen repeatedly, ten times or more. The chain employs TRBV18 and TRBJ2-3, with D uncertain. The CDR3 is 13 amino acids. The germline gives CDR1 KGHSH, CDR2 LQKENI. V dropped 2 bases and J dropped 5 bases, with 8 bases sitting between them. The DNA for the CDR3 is TGTGCCAGCTCACCAACCCAAATAGATACGCAGTATTTT. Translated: CASSPTQIDTQYF. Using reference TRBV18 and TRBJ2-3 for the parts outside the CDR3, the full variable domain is NAGVMQNPRHLVRRRGQEARLRCSPMKGHSHVYWYRQLPEEGLKFMVYLQKENIIDESGMPKERFSAEFPKEGPSILRIQQVVRGDSAAYFCASSPTQIDTQYFGPGTRLTVL.

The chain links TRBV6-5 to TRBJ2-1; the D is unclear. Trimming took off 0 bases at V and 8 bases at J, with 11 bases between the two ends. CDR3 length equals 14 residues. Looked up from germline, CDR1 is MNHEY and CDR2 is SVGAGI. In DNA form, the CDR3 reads TGTGCCAGCAGTTACTCGAACCAGTTAGATGAGCAGTTCTTC. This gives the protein CASSYSNQLDEQFF.

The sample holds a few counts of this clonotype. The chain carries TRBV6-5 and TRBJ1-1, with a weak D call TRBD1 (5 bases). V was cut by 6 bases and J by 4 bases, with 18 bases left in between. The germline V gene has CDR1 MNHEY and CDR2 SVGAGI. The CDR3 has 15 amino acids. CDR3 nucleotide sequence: TGTGCCAGCAGGACTGACAACAGGAGGGGCACTGAAGCTTTCTTT. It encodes CASRTDNRRGTEAFF.

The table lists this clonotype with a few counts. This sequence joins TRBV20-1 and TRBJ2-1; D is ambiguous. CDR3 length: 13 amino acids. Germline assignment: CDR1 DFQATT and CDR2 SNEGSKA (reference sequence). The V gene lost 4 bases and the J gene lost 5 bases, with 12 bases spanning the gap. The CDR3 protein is CSANGGSNNEQFF. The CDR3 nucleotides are TGCAGTGCTAACGGCGGCAGCAACAATGAGCAGTTCTTC.

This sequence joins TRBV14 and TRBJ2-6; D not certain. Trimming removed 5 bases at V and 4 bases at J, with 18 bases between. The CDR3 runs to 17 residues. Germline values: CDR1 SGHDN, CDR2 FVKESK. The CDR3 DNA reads TGTGCCAGCAGCGCCCTGACAAGACTGGGGGGGGCCAACGTCCTGACTTTC. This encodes CASSALTRLGGANVLTF. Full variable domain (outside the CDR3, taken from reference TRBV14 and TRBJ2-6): EAGVTQFPSHSVIEKGQTVTLRCDPISGHDNLYWYRRVMGKEIKFLLHFVKESKQDESGMPNNRFLAERTGGTYSTLKVQPAELEDSGVYFCASSALTRLGGANVLTFGAGSRLTVL.

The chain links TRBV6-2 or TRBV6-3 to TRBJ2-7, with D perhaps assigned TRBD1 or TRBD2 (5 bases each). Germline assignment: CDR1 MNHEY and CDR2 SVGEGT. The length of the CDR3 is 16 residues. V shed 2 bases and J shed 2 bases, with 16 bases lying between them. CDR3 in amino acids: CASSYGAERLPYEQYF. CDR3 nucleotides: TGTGCCAGCAGTTACGGGGCGGAACGACTACCCTACGAGCAGTACTTC.

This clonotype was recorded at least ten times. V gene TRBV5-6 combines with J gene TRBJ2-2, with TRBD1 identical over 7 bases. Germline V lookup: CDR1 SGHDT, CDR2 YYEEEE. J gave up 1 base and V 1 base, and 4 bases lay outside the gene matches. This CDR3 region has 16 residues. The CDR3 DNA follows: TGTGCCAGCAGCTTGCCCGGGACAGTGAACACCGGGGAGCTGTTTTTT. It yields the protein CASSLPGTVNTGELFF.

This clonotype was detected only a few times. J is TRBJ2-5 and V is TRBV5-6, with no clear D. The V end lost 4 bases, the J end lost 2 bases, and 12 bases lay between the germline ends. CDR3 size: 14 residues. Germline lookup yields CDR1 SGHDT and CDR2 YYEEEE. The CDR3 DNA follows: TGTGCCAGCAGCCGCAGAGACGGTCAAGAGACCCAGTACTTC. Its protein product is CASSRRDGQETQYF.

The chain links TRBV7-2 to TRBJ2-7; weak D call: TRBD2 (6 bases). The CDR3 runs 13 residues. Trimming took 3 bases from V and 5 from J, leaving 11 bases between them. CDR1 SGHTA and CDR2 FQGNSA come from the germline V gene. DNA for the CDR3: TGTGCCAGCAGCTTGGGGGAGGATCACGAGCAGTACTTC. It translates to CASSLGEDHEQYF.

The CDR3 coding sequence is TGTGCCAGCGCCCGGGACAGGGAAAGTACCACTGAAGCTTTCTTT. Translated, it gives CASARDRESTTEAFF. The genes are TRBV12-3 or TRBV12-4 and TRBJ1-1; 9 bases map to TRBD1. This CDR3 has 15 residues. Unmatched junction bases numbered 11, after V lost 8 bases and J lost 4 bases.

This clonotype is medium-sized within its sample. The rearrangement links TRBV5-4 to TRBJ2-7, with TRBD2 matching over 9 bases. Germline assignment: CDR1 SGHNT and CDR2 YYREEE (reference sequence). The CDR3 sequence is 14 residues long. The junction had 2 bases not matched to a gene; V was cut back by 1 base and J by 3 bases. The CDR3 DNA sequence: TGTGCCAGCAGCTTGTGGCGGGAGGGCTACGAGCAGTACTTC. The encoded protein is CASSLWREGYEQYF.

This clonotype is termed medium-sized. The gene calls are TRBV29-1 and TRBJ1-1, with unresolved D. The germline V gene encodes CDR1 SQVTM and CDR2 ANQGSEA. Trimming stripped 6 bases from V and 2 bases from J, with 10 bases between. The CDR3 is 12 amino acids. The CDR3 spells CSVTVINTEAFF. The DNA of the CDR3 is TGCAGCGTGACGGTAATAAACACTGAAGCTTTCTTT. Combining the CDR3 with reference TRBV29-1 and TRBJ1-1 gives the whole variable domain SAVISQKPSRDICQRGTSLTIQCQVDSQVTMMFWYRQQPGQSLTLIATANQGSEATYESGFVIDKFPISRPNLTFSTLTVSNMSPEDSSIYLCSVTVINTEAFFGQGTRLTVV.

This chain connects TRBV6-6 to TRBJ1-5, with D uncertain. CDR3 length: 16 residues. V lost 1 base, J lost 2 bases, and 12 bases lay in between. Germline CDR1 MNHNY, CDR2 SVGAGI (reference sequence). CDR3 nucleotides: TGTGCCAGCAGTTACTACGGTATCGCGGGCAATCAGCCCCAGCATTTT. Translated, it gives CASSYYGIAGNQPQHF.

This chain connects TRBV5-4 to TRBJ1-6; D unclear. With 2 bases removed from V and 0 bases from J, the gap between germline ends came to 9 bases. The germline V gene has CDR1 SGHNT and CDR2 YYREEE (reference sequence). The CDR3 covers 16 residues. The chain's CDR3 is CASSLIPSSYNSPLHF. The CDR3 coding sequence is TGTGCCAGCAGCTTAATACCGAGCTCCTATAATTCACCCCTCCACTTT.

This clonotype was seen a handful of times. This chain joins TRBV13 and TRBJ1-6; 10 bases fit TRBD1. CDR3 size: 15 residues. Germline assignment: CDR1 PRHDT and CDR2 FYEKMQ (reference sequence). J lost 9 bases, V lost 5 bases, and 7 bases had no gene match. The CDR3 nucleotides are TGTGCCAGCAGCCCCCGGACAGGGGGACTTTCACCCCTCCACTTT. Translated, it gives CASSPRTGGLSPLHF.

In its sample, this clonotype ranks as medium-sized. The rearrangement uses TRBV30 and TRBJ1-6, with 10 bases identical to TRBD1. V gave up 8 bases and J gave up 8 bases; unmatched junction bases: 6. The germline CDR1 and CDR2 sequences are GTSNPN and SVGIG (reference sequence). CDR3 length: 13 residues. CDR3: CARGGTGDSPLHF. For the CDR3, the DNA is TGTGCCCGGGGCGGGACAGGGGATTCACCCCTCCACTTT.

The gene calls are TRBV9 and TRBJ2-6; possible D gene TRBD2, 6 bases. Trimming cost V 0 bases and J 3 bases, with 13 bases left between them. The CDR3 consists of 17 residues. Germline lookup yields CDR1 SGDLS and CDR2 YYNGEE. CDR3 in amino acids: CASSVEHGGFGANVLTF. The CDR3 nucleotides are TGTGCCAGCAGCGTAGAGCACGGGGGTTTTGGGGCCAACGTCCTGACTTTC.

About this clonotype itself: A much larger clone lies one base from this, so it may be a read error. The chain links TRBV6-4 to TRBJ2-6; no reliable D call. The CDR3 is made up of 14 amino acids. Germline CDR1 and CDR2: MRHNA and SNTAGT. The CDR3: CASSDNSGTNVLTF. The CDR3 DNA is TGTGCCAGCAGTGACAACTCTGGGACCAACGTCCTGACTTTC.

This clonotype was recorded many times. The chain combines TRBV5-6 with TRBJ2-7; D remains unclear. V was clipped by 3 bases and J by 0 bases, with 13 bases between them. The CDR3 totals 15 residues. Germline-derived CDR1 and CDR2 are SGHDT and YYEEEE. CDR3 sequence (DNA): TGTGCCAGCAGCTCCGGCTTATGGGTCTCCTACGAGCAGTACTTC. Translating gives CASSSGLWVSYEQYF.

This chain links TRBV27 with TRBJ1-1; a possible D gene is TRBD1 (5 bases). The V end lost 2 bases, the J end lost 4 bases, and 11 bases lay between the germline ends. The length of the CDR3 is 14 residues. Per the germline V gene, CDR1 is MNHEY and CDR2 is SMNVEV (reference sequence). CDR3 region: CASSLARVSTEAFF. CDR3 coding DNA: TGTGCCAGCAGTTTAGCCAGGGTGAGCACTGAAGCTTTCTTT.

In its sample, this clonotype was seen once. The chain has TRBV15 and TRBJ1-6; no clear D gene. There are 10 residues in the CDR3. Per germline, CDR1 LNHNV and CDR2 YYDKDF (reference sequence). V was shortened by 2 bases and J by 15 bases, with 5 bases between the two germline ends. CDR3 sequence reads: CATSRFCLHF. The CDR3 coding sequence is TGTGCCACCAGCAGATTTTGCCTCCACTTT.

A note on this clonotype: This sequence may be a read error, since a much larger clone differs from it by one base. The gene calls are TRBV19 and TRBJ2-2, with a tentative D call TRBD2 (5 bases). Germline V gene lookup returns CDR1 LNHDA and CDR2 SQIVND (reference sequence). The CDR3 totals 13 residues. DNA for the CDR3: TGTGCCAGTACGGGCAGTTCAACCGGGGAGCCGTTTTTT. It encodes CASTGSSTGEPFF.

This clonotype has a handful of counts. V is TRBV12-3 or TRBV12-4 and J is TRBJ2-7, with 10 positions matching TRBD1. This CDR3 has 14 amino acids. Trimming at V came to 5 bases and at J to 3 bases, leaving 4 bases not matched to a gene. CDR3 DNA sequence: TGTGCCAGCAGTAAGGACAGGGGGATCTACGAGCAGTACTTC. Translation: CASSKDRGIYEQYF.

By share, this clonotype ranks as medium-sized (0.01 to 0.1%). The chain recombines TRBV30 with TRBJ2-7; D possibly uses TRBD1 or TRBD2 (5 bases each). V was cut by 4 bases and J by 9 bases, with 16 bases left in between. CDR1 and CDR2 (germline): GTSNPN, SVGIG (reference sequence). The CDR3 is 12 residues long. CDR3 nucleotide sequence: TGTGCCTGGACCACCCAGGGCCGGGGGCAGTACTTC. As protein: CAWTTQGRGQYF.